This T cell receptor (beta chain) was identified in a study of T cells after yellow fever vaccination. Remarks on this clonotype: Its antigen is as yet unknown.

Study-level points and caveats: Abundant clonotypes from the bulk population could have been carried over as contaminants into FACS-sorted repertoires. Clones that expanded after primary vaccination mostly reappeared after the booster (just under 98% CD4, around 87% CD8). Weaker overall was a secondary response that nonetheless peaked faster, on day 5 versus 15.

The study made its TCR cDNA through 5'RACE template switching. That step introduced a universal primer site along with UMIs. TCRdb analysed the 5' RACE reads with MiXCR anew, one entry per CDR3 protein. The sample includes 300,000 to 400,000 distinct CDR3 sequences, around 13% seen only once; the top ten take 2.5% to 4%. The receptor was isolated from a man aged 18-30 years who received the YFV17D yellow fever vaccine. The sample in question was CD4+ T cells sorted from PBMCs, obtained 15 days after the yellow fever booster vaccination.

For the CDR3, the DNA is TGTGCCAGCAGCTTAGCGATGGGCAGGGAGGGTCAGCCCCAGCATTTT. Its protein is CASSLAMGREGQPQHF. The chain employs TRBV7-2 and TRBJ1-5, with D tentatively TRBD1 (5 bases). The CDR3 covers 16 residues. Germline CDR1 is SGHTA and CDR2 is FQGNSA. The V end lost 0 bases, the J end lost 6 bases, and 15 bases lay between the germline ends.